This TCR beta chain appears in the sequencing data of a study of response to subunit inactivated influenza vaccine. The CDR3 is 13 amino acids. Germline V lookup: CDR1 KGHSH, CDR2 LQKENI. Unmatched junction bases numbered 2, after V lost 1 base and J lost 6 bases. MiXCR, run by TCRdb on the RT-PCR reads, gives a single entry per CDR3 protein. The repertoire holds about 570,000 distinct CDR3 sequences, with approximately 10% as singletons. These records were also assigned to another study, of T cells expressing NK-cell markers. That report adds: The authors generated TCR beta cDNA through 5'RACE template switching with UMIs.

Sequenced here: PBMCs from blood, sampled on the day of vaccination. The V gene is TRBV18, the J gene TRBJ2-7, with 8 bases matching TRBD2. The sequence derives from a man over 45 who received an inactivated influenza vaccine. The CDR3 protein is CASSPRGLGEQYF. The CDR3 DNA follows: TGTGCCAGCTCACCACGGGGACTAGGCGAGCAGTACTTC.